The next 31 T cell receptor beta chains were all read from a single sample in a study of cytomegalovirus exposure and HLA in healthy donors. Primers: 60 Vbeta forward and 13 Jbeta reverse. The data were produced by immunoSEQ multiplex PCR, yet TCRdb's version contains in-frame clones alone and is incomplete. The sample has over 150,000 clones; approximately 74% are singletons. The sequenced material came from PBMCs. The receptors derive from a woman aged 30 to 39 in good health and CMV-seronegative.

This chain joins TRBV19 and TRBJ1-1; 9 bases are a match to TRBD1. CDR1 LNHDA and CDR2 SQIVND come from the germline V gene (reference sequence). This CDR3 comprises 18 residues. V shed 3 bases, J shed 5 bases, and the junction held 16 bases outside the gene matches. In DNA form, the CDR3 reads TGTGCCAGTAGTATTTCTGGGGGGAGGACAGGGGAGAAGACTGAAGCTTTCTTT. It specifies CASSISGGRTGEKTEAFF.

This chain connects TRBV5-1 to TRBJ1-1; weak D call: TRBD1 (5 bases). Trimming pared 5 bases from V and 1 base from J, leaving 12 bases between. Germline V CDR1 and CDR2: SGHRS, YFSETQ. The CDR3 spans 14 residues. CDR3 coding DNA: TGCGCCAGCAGGTGGGACTCCCGGAACACTGAAGCTTTCTTT. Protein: CASRWDSRNTEAFF. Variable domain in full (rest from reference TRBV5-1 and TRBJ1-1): KAGVTQTPRYLIKTRGQQVTLSCSPISGHRSVSWYQQTPGQGLQFLFEYFSETQRNKGNFPGRFSGRQFSNSRSEMNVSTLELGDSALYLCASRWDSRNTEAFFGQGTRLTVV.

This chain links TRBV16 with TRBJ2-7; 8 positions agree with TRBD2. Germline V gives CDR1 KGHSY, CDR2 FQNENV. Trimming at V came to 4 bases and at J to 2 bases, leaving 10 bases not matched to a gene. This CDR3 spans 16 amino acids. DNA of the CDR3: TGTGCCAGCAGCCTCCACGGGCGGGGGGCCCCCTACGAGCAGTACTTC. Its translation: CASSLHGRGAPYEQYF.

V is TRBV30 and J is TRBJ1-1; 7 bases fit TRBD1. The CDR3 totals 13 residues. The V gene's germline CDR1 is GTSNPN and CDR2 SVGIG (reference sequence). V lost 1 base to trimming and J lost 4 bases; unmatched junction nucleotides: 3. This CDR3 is CAWSDRGFTEAFF. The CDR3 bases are TGTGCCTGGAGTGACAGGGGTTTCACTGAAGCTTTCTTT.

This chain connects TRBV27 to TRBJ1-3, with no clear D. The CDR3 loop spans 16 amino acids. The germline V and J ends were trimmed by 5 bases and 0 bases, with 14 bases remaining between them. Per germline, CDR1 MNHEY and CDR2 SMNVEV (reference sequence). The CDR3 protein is CASSPLEGGSGNTIYF. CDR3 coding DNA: TGTGCCAGCAGTCCCCTTGAGGGTGGCTCTGGAAACACCATATATTTT.

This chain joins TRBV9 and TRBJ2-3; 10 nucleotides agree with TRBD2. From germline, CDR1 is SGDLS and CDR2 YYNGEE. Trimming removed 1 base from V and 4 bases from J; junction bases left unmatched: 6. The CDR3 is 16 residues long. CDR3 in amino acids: CASSVWASGSADTQYF. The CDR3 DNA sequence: TGTGCCAGCAGCGTATGGGCTAGCGGGAGTGCAGATACGCAGTATTTT.

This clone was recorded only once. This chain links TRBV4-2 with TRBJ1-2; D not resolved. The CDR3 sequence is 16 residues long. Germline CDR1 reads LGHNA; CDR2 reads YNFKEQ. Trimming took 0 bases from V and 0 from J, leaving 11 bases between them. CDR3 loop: CASSQEEALTNYGYTF. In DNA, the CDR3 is TGTGCCAGCAGCCAAGAGGAGGCGTTGACTAACTATGGCTACACCTTC.

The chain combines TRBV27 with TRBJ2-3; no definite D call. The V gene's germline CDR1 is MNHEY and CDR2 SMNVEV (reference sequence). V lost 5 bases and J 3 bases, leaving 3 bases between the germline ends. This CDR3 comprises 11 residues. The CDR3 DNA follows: TGTGCCAGCAGTCAGACAGATACGCAGTATTTT. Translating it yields CASSQTDTQYF.

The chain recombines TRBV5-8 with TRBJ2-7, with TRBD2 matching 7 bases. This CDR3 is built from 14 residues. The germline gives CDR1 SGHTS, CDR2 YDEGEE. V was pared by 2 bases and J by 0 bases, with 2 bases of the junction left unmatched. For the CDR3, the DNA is TGTGCCAGCAGCTTACTAGCGTTCTCCTACGAGCAGTACTTC. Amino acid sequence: CASSLLAFSYEQYF.

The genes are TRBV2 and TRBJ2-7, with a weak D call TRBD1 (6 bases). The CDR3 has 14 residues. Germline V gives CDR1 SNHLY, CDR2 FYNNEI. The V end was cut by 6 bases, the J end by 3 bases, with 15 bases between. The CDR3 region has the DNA TGTGCCAGCAGGACATCGGACAGCTACTACGAGCAGTACTTC. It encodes CASRTSDSYYEQYF. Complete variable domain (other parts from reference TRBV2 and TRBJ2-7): EPEVTQTPSHQVTQMGQEVILRCVPISNHLYFYWYRQILGQKVEFLVSFYNNEISEKSEIFDDQFSVERPDGSNFTLKIRSTKLEDSAMYFCASRTSDSYYEQYFGPGTRLTVT.

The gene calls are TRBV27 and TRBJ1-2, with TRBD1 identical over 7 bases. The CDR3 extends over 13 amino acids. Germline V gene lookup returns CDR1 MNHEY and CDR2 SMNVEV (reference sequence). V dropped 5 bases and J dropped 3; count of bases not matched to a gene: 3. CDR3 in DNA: TGTGCCAGCAGTCGACAGGGAGACTATGGCTACACCTTC. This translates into CASSRQGDYGYTF.

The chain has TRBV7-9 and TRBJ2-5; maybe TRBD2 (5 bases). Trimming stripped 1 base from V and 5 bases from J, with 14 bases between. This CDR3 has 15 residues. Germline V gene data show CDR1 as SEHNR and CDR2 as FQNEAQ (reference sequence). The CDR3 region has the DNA TGTGCCAGCAGCTTAGTGTTTGCGGGTCGGGAGACCCAGTACTTC. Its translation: CASSLVFAGRETQYF.

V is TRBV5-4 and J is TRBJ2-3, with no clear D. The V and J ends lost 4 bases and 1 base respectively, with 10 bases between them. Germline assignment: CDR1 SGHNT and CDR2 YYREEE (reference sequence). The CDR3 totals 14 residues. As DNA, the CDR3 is TGTGCCAGCAGCCCGTCTACCCGCACAGATACGCAGTATTTT. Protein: CASSPSTRTDTQYF.

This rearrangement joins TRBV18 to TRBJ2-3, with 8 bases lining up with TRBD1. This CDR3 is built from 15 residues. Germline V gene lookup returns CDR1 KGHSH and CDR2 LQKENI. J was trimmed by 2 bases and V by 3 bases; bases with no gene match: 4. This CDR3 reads CASSPGTGNTDTQYF. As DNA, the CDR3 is TGTGCCAGCTCACCCGGGACAGGAAACACAGATACGCAGTATTTT.

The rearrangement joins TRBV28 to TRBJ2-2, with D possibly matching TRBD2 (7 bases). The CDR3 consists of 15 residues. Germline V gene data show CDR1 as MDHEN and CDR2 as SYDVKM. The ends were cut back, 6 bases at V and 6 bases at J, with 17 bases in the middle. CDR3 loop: CASRPGGQGSGELFF. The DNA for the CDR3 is TGTGCCAGCAGACCCGGGGGGCAGGGATCCGGGGAGCTGTTTTTT.

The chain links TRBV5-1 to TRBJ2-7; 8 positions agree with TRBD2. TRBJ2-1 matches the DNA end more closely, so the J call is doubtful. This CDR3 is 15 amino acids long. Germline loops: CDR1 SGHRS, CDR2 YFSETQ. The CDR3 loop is CASSLVAGSPGEQFF. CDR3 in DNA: TGCGCCAGCAGCTTGGTAGCGGGAAGTCCGGGTGAGCAGTTCTTC.

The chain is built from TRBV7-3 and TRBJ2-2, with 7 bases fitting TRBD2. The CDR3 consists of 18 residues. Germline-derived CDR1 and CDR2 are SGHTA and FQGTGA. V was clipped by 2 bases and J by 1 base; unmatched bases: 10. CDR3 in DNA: TGTGCCAGCAGCTTATCCCCCCGTAGCGGGCAGAACACCGGGGAGCTGTTTTTT. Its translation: CASSLSPRSGQNTGELFF.

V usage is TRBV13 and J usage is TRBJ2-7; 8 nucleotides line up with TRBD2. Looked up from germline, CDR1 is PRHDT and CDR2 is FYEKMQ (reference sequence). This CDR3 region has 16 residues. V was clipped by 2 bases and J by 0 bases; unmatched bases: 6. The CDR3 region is CASSLSPGTSSYEQYF. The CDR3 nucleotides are TGTGCCAGCAGCTTATCTCCCGGGACTAGCTCCTACGAGCAGTACTTC.

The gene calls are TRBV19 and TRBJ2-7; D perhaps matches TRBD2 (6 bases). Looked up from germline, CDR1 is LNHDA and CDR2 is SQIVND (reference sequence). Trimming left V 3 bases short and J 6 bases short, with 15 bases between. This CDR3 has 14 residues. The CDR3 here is CASSISTAGFEQYF. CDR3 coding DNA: TGTGCCAGTAGTATCTCGACCGCGGGGTTCGAGCAGTACTTC.

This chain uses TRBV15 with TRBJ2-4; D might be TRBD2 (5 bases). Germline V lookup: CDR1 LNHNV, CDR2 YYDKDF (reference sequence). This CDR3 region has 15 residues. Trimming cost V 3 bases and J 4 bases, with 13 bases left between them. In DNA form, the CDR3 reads TGTGCCACCAGCAGTTCAGGTCGCGGGAAAAACATTCAGTACTTC. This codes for CATSSSGRGKNIQYF.

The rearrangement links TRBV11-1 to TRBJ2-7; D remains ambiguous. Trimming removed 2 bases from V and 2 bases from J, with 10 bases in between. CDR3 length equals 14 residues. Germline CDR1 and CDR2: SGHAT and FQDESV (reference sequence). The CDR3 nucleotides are TGTGCCAGCAGCTTAAGCGACGCCGCCTACGAGCAGTACTTC. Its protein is CASSLSDAAYEQYF.

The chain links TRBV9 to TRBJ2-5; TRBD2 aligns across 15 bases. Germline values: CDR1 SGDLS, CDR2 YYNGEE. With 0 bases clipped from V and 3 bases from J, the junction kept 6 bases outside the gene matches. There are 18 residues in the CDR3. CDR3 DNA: TGTGCCAGCAGCGTAGGAGGGGGGACTAGCGGGGGGAAAGAGACCCAGTACTTC. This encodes CASSVGGGTSGGKETQYF.

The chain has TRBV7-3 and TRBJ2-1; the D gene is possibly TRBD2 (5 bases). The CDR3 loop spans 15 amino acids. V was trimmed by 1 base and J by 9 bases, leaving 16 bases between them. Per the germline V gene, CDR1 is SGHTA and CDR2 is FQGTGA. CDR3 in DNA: TGTGCCAGCAGCTTAAATCCAGCGGTATGGGGTGAGCAGTTCTTC. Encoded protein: CASSLNPAVWGEQFF.

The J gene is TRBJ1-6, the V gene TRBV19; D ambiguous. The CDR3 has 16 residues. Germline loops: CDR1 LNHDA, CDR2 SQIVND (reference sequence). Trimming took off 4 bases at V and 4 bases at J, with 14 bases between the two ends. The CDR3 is CASSNSRMGYNSPLHF. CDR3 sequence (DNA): TGTGCCAGTAGTAACAGCCGAATGGGTTATAATTCACCCCTCCACTTT.

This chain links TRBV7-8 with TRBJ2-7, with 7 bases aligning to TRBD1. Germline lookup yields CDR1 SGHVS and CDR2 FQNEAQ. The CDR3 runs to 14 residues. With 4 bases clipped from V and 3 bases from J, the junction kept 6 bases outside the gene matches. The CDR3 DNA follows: TGTGCCAGCAGCTCCCTCCGGGACAGCTACGAGCAGTACTTC. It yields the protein CASSSLRDSYEQYF.

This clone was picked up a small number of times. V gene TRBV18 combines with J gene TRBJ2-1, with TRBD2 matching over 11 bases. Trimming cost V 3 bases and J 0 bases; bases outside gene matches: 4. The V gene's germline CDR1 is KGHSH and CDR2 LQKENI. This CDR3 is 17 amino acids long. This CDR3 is CASSPGSGRGSYNEQFF. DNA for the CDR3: TGTGCCAGCTCACCGGGTAGCGGGAGGGGCTCCTACAATGAGCAGTTCTTC. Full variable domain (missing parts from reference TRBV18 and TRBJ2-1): NAGVMQNPRHLVRRRGQEARLRCSPMKGHSHVYWYRQLPEEGLKFMVYLQKENIIDESGMPKERFSAEFPKEGPSILRIQQVVRGDSAAYFCASSPGSGRGSYNEQFFGPGTRLTVL.

CDR3 nucleotide sequence: TGTGCCAGCGGCAGGAGGTCTGGGGCCAACGTCCTGACTTTC. Translation gives CASGRRSGANVLTF. The gene calls are TRBV16 and TRBJ2-6; a weak D match, TRBD2 (5 bases). The V gene lost 8 bases and the J gene lost 1 base, with 9 bases spanning the gap. Germline V lookup: CDR1 KGHSY, CDR2 FQNENV. CDR3 size: 14 residues.

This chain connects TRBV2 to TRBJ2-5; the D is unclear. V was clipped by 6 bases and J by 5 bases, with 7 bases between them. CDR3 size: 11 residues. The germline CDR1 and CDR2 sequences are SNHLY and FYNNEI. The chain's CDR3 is CASRSVETQYF. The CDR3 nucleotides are TGTGCCAGCAGATCTGTGGAGACCCAGTACTTC.

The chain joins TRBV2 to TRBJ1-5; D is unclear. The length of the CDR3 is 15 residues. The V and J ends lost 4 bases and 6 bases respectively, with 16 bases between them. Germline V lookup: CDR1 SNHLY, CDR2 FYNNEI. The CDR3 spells CASSAWAPGLQPQHF. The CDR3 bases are TGTGCCAGCAGTGCATGGGCCCCCGGCCTTCAGCCCCAGCATTTT.

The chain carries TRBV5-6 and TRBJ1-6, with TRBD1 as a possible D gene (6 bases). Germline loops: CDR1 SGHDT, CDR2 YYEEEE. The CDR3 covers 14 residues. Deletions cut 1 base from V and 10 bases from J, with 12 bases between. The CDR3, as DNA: TGTGCCAGCAGCTTGCCAGGGGAGAGCTCACCCCTCCACTTT. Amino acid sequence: CASSLPGESSPLHF.

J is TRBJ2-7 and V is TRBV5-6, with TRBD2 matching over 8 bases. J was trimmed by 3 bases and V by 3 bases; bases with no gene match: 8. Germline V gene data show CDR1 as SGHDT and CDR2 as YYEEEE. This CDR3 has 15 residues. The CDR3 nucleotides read TGTGCCAGCAGCTCTCCGGGACTAGACCTCTACGAGCAGTACTTC. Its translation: CASSSPGLDLYEQYF.